The T cell receptor (beta chain) under discussion was sequenced for a study of response to subunit inactivated influenza vaccine (dated by TCRdb to the late 2010s). Describing the broader study: The study used deep quantitative T cell receptor repertoire profiling to track responses to a trivalent subunit inactivated influenza vaccine.

Receptor libraries were prepared by RT-PCR. Sequencing took place on an Illumina HiSeq 2500. TCRdb passed the public sequencing reads through fastp at Q25 and MiXCR, retaining productive beta sequences. CDR3 protein sequences are deduplicated, and each keeps its most common genes and DNA. A total of about 520,000 distinct CDR3 sequences appear in this sample, 25% of them only once. The top ten clonotypes cover approximately 2% of the sample. The study at large found these results: According to the authors, only a limited number of new T cells may be recruited by each seasonal influenza vaccination.

Details on this clonotype: The specificity of this receptor is unknown. Base qualities are not provided; no much larger clone lies one nucleotide away.

Sequenced material: CD4+ T cells sorted from PBMCs, taken around 5 days after vaccination. This TCR derives from a man in his forties or fifties who received an inactivated influenza vaccine. Donor details come from another sample of the same person, matched by shared clones.

The nucleotides are TGTGCCAGCAGCCAAGATCTAGCGGGAGCCCGGGCCGGGGAGCTGTTTTTT. This translates into CASSQDLAGARAGELFF. The rearranged chain carries TRBV11-2 and TRBJ2-2, and TRBD2 aligns with 10 junction nucleotides. The CDR3 runs 17 residues from the cysteine to the phenylalanine. Only CDR3 DNA remains: 51 bases, in frame from the first base. V lost 5 bases and J lost 6 bases, and the count of bases not matched to a germline gene is 12. Reading the germline V gene gives CDR1 SGHAT and CDR2 FQNNGV. Full variable domain (CDR3 extended with the reference TRBV11-2 and TRBJ2-2 proteins): EAGVAQSPRYKIIEKRQSVAFWCNPISGHATLYWYQQILGQGPKLLIQFQNNGVVDDSQLPKDRFSAERLKGVDSTLKIQPAKLEDSAVYLCASSQDLAGARAGELFFGEGSRLTVL.